This T cell receptor (beta chain) was sequenced during a study of cytomegalovirus exposure and HLA in healthy donors. Researchers ran the PCR with 60 Vbeta and 13 Jbeta primers. The assay was immunoSEQ multiplex PCR, and TCRdb's table has in-frame clones only and misses some. Of some 190,000 clones listed, roughly 77% are singletons. The clonotype was recovered from a woman aged 25 to 39 in good health and CMV-seronegative. The specimen was PBMCs.

CDR3 DNA sequence: TGTGCCAGCAGTCGAGACATGAACTATGGCTACACCTTC. Translation gives CASSRDMNYGYTF. This rearrangement joins TRBV2 to TRBJ1-2, with unresolved D. Trimming took 5 bases from V and 2 from J, leaving 9 bases between them. The CDR3 runs 13 residues. The V gene's germline CDR1 is SNHLY and CDR2 FYNNEI.